This TCR beta chain was documented in a study of blood T cell repertoires in COVID-19. Study-level background: Specimens from acute and convalescent COVID-19 originated in the United States, Italy and Spain. T cells, B-cell-depleted T cells, or PBMCs supplied cDNA or gDNA.

This CDR3 region has 17 residues. The V gene lost 4 bases and the J gene lost 5 bases, with 18 bases spanning the gap. Germline V CDR1 and CDR2: LGHNA, YNFKEQ. Original analysis: How many nucleated cells were present was estimated from reference gene primer amplification. The repertoire was sequenced with immunoSEQ multiplex PCR; TCRdb's copy has only in-frame clones and lacks some. Clone size and V and J calls were adopted from that table, with D and trimming inferred from the DNA. The repertoire has under 85,000 clones, approximately 82% of them found once; the top ten carry less than 40%. The sequence was obtained from an elderly man with active or convalescent COVID-19. This sequence joins TRBV4-2 and TRBJ1-6; possibly TRBD1 for D (6 bases). The sample was peripheral blood. CDR3 residues: CASSRGGRSENNSPLHF. In nucleotides, the CDR3 is TGTGCCAGCAGCCGAGGGGGACGATCAGAGAATAATTCACCCCTCCACTTT.